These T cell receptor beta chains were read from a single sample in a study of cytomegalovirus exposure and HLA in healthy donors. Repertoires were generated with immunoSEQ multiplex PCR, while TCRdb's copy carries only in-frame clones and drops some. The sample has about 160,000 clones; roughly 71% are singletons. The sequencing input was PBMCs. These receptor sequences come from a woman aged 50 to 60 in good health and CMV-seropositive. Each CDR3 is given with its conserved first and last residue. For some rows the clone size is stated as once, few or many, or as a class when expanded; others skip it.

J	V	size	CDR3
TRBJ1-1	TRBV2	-	CASSVRRALSEAFF
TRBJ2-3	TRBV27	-	CASSFRIPQVHTDTQYF
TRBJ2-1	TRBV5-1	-	CASSYSHSSYNEQFF
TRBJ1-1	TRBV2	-	CASHRALNTEAFF
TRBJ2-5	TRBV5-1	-	CASSLEGVETQYF
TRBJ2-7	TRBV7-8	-	CASSRTSGGPSYSYEQYF
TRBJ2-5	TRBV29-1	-	CSVTGGKETQYF
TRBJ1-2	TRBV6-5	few	CASGTQGGFNGYTF
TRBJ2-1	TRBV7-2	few	CASTREGGSYNEQFF
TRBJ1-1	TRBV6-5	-	CATNRAMNTEAFF
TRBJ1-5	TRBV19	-	CAISRDRNQPQHF
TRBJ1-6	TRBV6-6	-	CASRVQGDRSPLHF
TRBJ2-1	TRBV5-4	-	CASSPRTSGGPTSSYNEQFF
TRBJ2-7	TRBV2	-	CASTGGREQYF
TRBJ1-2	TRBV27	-	CASRGQVEVYTF
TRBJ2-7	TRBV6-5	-	CASSRGTSGDYEQYF
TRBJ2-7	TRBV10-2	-	CASSRDIDSYEQYF
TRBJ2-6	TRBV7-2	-	CASSLSVSGANVLTF
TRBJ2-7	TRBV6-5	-	CASSYSRDRGRYEQYF
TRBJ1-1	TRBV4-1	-	CASSQDGQPCEAFF
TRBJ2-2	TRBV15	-	CATSRDRGGYTGELFF
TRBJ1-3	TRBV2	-	CASSAMTGLSGNTIYF
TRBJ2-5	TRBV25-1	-	CASTPIAGGAETQYF
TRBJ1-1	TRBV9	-	CASSWGEGTEAFF
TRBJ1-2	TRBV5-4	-	CASSLGTAGVYGYTF
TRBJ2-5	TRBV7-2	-	CASSWDRSQETQYF
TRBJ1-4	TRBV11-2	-	CASSLGGAATGEKLFF
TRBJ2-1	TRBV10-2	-	CASKLAGPPDEQFF
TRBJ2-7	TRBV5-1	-	CASSLRGISYEQYF
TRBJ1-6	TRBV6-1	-	CASSQGHVSPLHF
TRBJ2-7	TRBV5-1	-	CASSLTGRGSVYEQYF
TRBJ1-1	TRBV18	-	CASSPQSQGEAFF
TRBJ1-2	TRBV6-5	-	CASSYSTGGSYGYTF
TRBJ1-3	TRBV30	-	CAWSVGGVKGLGNTIYF
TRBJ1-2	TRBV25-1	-	CASSGKREWDYGYTF
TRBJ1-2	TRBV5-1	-	CASSDQGDYGYTF
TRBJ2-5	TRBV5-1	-	CASSLTSGEETQYF
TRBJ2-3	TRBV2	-	CASRLAGGGTDTQYF
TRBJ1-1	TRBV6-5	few	CASSLTGYWTEAFF
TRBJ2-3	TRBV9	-	CASSTGLAGGTSTDTQYF
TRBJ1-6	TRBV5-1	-	CASSLGDRNSPLHF
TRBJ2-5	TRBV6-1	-	CAGSAGEETQYF
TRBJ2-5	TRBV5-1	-	CASSAGLQETQYF